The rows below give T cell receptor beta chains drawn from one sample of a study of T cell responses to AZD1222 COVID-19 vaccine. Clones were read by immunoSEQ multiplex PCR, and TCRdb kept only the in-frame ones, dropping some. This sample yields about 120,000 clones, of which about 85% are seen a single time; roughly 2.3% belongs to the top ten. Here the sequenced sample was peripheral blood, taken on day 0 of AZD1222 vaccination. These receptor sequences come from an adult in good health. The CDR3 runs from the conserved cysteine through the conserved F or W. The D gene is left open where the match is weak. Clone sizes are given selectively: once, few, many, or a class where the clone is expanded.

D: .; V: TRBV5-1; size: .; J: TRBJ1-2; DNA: TGCGCCAGCCTTCCTTCCCCGACGGGGGTCGGTGGCTACACCTTC; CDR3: CASLPSPTGVGGYTF
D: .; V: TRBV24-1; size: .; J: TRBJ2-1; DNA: TGTGCCACCAGTGATTTCGAGACAAATTACAATGAGCAGTTCTTC; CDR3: CATSDFETNYNEQFF
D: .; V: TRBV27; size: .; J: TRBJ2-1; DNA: TGTGCCAGCAGTTTGGGCGGGACCGTATCTATCTCCTACAATGAGCAGTTCTTC; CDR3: CASSLGGTVSISYNEQFF
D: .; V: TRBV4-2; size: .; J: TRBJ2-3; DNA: TGTGCCAGCAGCCAAACAGATACGCAGTATTTT; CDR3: CASSQTDTQYF
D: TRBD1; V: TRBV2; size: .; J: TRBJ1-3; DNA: TGTGCCAGCAGTGAAGCCAGGGGGGCTGGAAACACCATATATTTT; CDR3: CASSEARGAGNTIYF
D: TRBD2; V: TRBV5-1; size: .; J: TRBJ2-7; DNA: TGCGCCAGCAGCTTCGGACTAGCGGGAGTTGGGGAGCAGTACTTC; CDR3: CASSFGLAGVGEQYF
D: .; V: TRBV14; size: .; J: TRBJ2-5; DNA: TGTGCCAGCAGCCAAGATTTGGGCTGGTGGGAGACCCAGTACTTC; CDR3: CASSQDLGWWETQYF
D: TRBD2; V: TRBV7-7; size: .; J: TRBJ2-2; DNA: TGTGCTAGCACCGCAGACGTAGCGGGAGTGGGCGGGGAGCTGTTTTTT; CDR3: CASTADVAGVGGELFF
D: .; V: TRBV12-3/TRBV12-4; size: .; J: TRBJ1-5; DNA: TGTGCCAGCAGTTTGGGTCAAAATCAGCCCCAGCATTTT; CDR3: CASSLGQNQPQHF
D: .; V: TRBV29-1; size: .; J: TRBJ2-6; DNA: TGCAGCGTTTCCGACACGGGGGCCAACGTCCTGACTTTC; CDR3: CSVSDTGANVLTF
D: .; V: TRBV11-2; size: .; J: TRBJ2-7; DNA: TGTGCCAGCAGCCTCACACCGGGACCCCCGTCCTACGAGCAGTACTTC; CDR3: CASSLTPGPPSYEQYF
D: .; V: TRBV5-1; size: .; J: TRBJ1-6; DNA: TGCGCCAGCAGCTTGGGACTGACTAATTCACCCCTCCACTTT; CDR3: CASSLGLTNSPLHF
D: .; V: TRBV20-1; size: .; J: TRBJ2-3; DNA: TGCAGTGCTGAGGTGGATACGCAGTATTTT; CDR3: CSAEVDTQYF
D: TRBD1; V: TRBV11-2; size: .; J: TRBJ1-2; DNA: TGTGCCAGCAGCGTACACAGGGGTACTAACTATGGCTACACCTTC; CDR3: CASSVHRGTNYGYTF
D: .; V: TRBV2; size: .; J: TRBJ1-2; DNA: TGTGCCGGAAGAAAACAAACAGGGTCGGGAGGCTACACCTTC; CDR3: CAGRKQTGSGGYTF
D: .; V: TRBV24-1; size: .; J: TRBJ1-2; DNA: TGTGCCACCGGAGGAGACTATGGCTACACCTTC; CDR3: CATGGDYGYTF
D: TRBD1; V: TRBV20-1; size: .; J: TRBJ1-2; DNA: TGCAGTGCTAGTAGCAGGGGGGGTAAAGGCTACACCTTC; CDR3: CSASSRGGKGYTF
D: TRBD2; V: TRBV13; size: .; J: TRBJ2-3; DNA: TGTGCCAGCAGCAAGATGGGGGGACTAGCGGCAGATACGCAGTATTTT; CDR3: CASSKMGGLAADTQYF
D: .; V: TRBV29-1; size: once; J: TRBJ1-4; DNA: TGCAGCGGTACAGGCGGGGTGTATGAAAAACTGTTTTTT; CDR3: CSGTGGVYEKLFF
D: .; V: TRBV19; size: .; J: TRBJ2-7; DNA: TGTGCCAGCCGGGACCGAGGGGACGAGCAGTACTTC; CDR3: CASRDRGDEQYF
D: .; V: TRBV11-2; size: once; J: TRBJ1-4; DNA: TGTGCCAGCAGCCCCGGGCGGGGGACCGCAACTAATGAAAAACTGTTTTTT; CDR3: CASSPGRGTATNEKLFF
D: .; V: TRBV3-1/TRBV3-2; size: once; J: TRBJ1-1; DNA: TGTGCCAGCAGCCTCAGTAACCTGAACACTGAAGCTTTCTTT; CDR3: CASSLSNLNTEAFF
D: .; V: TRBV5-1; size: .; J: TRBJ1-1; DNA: TGCGCCAGCAGCTTGGATCCGGGGGGCAGGAACACTGAAGCTTTCTTT; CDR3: CASSLDPGGRNTEAFF
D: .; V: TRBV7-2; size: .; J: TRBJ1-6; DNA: TGTGCCAGCAGCATACGGACGGGCTCCTATAATTCACCCCTCCACTTT; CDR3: CASSIRTGSYNSPLHF
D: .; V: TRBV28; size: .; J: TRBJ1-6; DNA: TGTGCCAGCAGAGCCCAGGGAGGGGGCTATAATTCACCCCTCCACTTT; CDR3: CASRAQGGGYNSPLHF
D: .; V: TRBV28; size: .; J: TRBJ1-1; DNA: TGTGCCAGCAGTTTAGGCCGATATTTGAACACTGAAGCTTTCTTT; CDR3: CASSLGRYLNTEAFF
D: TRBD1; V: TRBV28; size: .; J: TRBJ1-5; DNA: TGTGCCAGCACCCAAGGGACAGGGGTCGGGTCCCAGCATTTT; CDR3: CASTQGTGVGSQHF
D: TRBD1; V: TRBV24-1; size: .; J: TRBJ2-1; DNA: TGTGCCACCAGTGAGCGACAGGGGAGCTCCTACAATGAGCAGTTCTTC; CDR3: CATSERQGSSYNEQFF
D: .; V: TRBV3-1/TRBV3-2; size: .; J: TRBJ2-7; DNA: TGTGCCAGCAGCCGGGGACCGCCGGGTGTGGGTGAGCAGTACTTC; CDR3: CASSRGPPGVGEQYF
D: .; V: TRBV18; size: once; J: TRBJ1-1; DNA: TGTGCCAGCTCACCTTCCCGGACTACTGAAGCTTTCTTT; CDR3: CASSPSRTTEAFF
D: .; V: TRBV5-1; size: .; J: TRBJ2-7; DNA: TGCGCCAGCAGCCCCGGACCGTCCCTATTTGGCGAGCAGTACTTC; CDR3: CASSPGPSLFGEQYF
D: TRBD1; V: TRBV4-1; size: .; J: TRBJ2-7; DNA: TGCGCCAGCGGTGATAGGACAGGGTCCTACGAGCAGTACTTC; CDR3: CASGDRTGSYEQYF
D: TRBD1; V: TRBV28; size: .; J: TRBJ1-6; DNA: TGTGCCAGCTCGGGACAGGGAAATTCACCCCTCCACTTT; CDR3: CASSGQGNSPLHF
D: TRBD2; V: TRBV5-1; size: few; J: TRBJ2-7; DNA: TGCGCCAGCAGCCCGCGGGCGGGAGGAGGCCACGAGCAGTACTTC; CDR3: CASSPRAGGGHEQYF
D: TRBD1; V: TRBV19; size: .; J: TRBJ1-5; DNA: TGTGCCAGTAGGGAACCCGGGACAGGGAAGAGCAATCAGCCCCAGCATTTT; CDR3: CASREPGTGKSNQPQHF
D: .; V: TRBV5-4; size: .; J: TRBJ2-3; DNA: TGTGCCAGCAGCTTGCCGGTGGGAGGGGGCGCTGATACGCAGTATTTT; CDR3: CASSLPVGGGADTQYF
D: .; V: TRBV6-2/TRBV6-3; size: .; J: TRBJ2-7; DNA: TGTGCCAGCAGTGTATTGGGCCAGGGGTGGTACGAGCAGTACTTC; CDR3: CASSVLGQGWYEQYF
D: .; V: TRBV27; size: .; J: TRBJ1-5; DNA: TGTGCCAGCAGTTTCAGGGGTTTCAATCAGCCCCAGCATTTT; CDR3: CASSFRGFNQPQHF
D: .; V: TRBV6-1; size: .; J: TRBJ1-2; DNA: TGTGCCAGCAGTGTTGGGTCGGCAGGGAAGCCTAACTATGGCTACACCTTC; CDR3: CASSVGSAGKPNYGYTF